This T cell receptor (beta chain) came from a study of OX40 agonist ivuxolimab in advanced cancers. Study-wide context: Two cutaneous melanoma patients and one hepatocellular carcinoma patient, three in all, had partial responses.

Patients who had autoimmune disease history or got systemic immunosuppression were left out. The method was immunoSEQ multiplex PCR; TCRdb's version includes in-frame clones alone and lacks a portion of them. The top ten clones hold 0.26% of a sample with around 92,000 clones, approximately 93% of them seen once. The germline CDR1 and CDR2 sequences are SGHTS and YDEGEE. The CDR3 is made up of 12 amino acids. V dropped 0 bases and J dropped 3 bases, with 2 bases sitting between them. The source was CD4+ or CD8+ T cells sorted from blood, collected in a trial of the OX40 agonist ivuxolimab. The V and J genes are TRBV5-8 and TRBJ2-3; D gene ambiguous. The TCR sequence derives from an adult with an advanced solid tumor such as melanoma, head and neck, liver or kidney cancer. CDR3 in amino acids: CASSLDTDTQYF. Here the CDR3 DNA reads TGTGCCAGCAGCTTGGATACAGATACGCAGTATTTT.